The present T cell receptor beta chain was sequenced within a study of shared clonotypes between healthy human individuals. Study-wide findings and caveats: Only a few donors were included, so the genetic and exposure-history diversity represented was limited.

TCRdb keeps only in-frame clones here, not all; method: immunoSEQ multiplex PCR. The data hold around 510,000 clones, with 90% to 96% observed a single time. For this clone: Its antigen remains unknown.

V gave up 1 base and J gave up 5 bases, with 13 bases separating them. The germline gives CDR1 SGDLS, CDR2 YYNGEE. This CDR3 is built from 14 residues. The V and J genes are TRBV9 and TRBJ2-7; D gene uncertain. Material: naive CD4+ T cells sorted from blood. Regarding subset: CD45RA+ positively selected. This clonotype was sampled from a woman in her 30s in good health. The CDR3 DNA follows: TGTGCCAGCAGCGTACGGCCGGCCGCCCACGAGCAGTACTTC. This translates into CASSVRPAAHEQYF.